The following is a T cell receptor (beta chain) sequence with its context. Its antigen is not yet known. Base qualities are missing; no much larger clone stands one base away. The trial excluded patients who had a history of autoimmune disease or were on systemic immunosuppression. Peripheral blood for TCR sequencing was collected from all dose cohorts at baseline, on cycle 4 day 1, and on cycle 7 day 1. Samples were obtained from an open-label, multicenter, first-in-human phase I dose-escalation trial of ivuxolimab. Adults with locally advanced or metastatic melanoma, renal cell, hepatocellular, or head and neck squamous cell carcinoma were enrolled in the trial. Before TCR sequencing, CD4+ T cells and CD8+ T cells were sorted from peripheral blood as separate populations. This entry comes from a study of OX40 agonist ivuxolimab in advanced cancers. Regarding the study in general: Ivuxolimab was a fully human IgG2 agonistic monoclonal antibody targeting the costimulatory receptor OX40 (CD134). In the dose-escalation cohort, roughly 80% of patients were male, and the mean age was approximately 55 years, with a range of roughly 20 to 79. Intravenous ivuxolimab was administered to patients every 2 weeks at six dose levels: 0.01, 0.1, 0.3, 1.5, 3 and 10 mg/kg. Prior anti-PD-1, anti-PD-L1 or anti-CTLA-4 therapy was permitted, and checkpoint inhibitors had been received by roughly 40% of dose-escalation patients. The paper covers the monotherapy dose-escalation part of the phase I ivuxolimab trial, which included N of about 50 patients. Among the approximately 54 dose-escalation patients, about 19 had hepatocellular carcinoma, approximately 15 melanoma, 9 renal cell carcinoma and 9 head and neck cancer. Peripheral TCRbeta sequencing was intended to test whether TCR sequence diversity was altered and clonal T-cell expansion was caused by ivuxolimab. Partial responses occurred in three dose-escalation patients, of whom one had hepatocellular carcinoma and two had cutaneous melanoma.

Genomic DNA was isolated from the sorted cells so that the TCRbeta CDR3 region could be sequenced. The immunoSEQ Assay was used for sequencing of TCRbeta CDR3 regions. The source is immuneACCESS, and TCRdb retained only in-frame sequences with V and J called. Part of the clones is not carried over; for the studies checked, unresolved V genes explain less than half of this, and the remainder is unexplained. Recorded for this sample are about 77,000 clones; about 93% of them occurred a single time. The ten largest clones capture around 21% of the sample. What the research found in general, with its limitations: On average, CD8+ T cells showed more expanded clones than CD4+ T cells after ivuxolimab. Low levels of normalized T-cell clonal expansion were also seen in some nonresponding patients. At doses from 0.1 to 3.0 mg/kg, clonal expansion was seen in both CD4+ and CD8+ blood T cells between baseline and week 6. In partial responders in the 0.1-3.0 mg/kg groups, normalized peripheral clonal expansion was found to be among the lowest, especially among CD8+ T cells. The antigen specificity of the clonally expanded peripheral T cells was not determined.

The germline V gene encodes CDR1 MNHEY and CDR2 SVGAGI. Including the terminal cysteine and phenylalanine, the CDR3 comprises 16 residues. The entry retains the CDR3 DNA only, 48 bases that are in frame from base 1. V ends up 0 bases short and J 1 base short, with an unmatched junction base count of 3. The V and J genes are TRBV6-5 and TRBJ2-7; 10 of the junction bases match TRBD1. The sample was CD4+ or CD8+ T cells sorted from blood, taken in a trial of the OX40 agonist ivuxolimab. The receptor's source is an adult with an advanced solid tumor such as melanoma, head and neck, liver or kidney cancer. In nucleotide form, the sequence is TGTGCCAGCAGTTACTCGACAGGGGGCGCTTCCTACGAGCAGTACTTC. The encoded protein is CASSYSTGGASYEQYF.